The text below deals with one T cell receptor beta chain. In the original processing: Nucleated cell counts were estimated from reference gene primer amplification. Measured with immunoSEQ multiplex PCR; TCRdb has only the in-frame clones, and not every one. From that table come the V and J calls and clone size; the DNA was used to work out D and trimming. The sample lists about 130,000 clones; around 79% were seen once. Patients from Seattle were sampled longitudinally, starting during active infection. Germline V gene data show CDR1 as SGHNT and CDR2 as YYREEE (reference sequence). Trimming cost V 1 base and J 6 bases, with 11 bases left between them. The length of the CDR3 is 13 residues. The data stem from a study of blood T cell repertoires in COVID-19. Study context: PBMCs, B-cell-depleted T cells, or T cells provided the cDNA or gDNA that made up the material.

The clonotype originates from a woman in her sixties or seventies with COVID-19, enrolled during active disease. The sequenced sample was peripheral blood. V gene TRBV5-4 combines with J gene TRBJ2-7, with D perhaps matching TRBD1 (8 bases). The CDR3: CASSLYRGGEQYF. The CDR3 DNA sequence: TGTGCCAGCAGCTTGTACAGGGGGGGCGAGCAGTACTTC.